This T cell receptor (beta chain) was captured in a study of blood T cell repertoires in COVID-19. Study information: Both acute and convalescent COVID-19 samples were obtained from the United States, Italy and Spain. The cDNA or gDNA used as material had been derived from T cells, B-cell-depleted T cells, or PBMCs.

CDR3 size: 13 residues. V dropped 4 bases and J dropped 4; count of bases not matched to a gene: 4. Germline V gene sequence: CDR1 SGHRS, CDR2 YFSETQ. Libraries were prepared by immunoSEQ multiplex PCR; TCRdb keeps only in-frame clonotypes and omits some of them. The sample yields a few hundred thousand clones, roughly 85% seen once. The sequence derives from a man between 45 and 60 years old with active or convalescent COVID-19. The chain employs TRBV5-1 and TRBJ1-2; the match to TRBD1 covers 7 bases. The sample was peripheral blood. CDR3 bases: TGCGCCAGCAGCCAGGGACAGCTCTATGGCTACACCTTC. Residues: CASSQGQLYGYTF.